This TCR beta chain was retrieved from a study of T cell changes during pregnancy in multiple sclerosis. J gave up 0 bases and V 4 bases, and 8 bases lay outside the gene matches. This CDR3 has 16 residues. Germline lookup yields CDR1 SGHAT and CDR2 FQNNGV. The table came from immunoSEQ multiplex PCR; TCRdb's copy has only in-frame clones and leaves some out. Of about 97,000 clones listed, about nine tenths were seen once; the top ten hold around 0.8%. The source material was peripheral blood, sampled in the second trimester of pregnancy. This rearrangement joins TRBV11-2 to TRBJ1-1; 7 bases align to TRBD1. The TCR originated in a female donor in good health, enrolled as a control in a pregnancy study. For the CDR3, the DNA is TGTGCCAGCAGCTCCGGACAGGTCACTATGAACACTGAAGCTTTCTTT. Its protein product is CASSSGQVTMNTEAFF.